Listed below are T cell receptor beta chains from one sample, sequenced in a study of technical replicates of blood from a handful of donors. Libraries were prepared by immunoSEQ multiplex PCR; TCRdb keeps only in-frame clonotypes and omits some of them. The sample lists roughly 79,000 clones; 96% were seen once. The specimen was T cells isolated from PBMCs. These receptors all come from a human donor in good health. CDR3s include the opening cysteine and the closing phenylalanine or tryptophan. A D gene is named only where the DNA matches it firmly.

D gene	V gene	J gene	CDR3 protein	CDR3 DNA
TRBD2	TRBV7-3	TRBJ2-3	CASSLAGDTDTQYF	TGTGCCAGCAGCTTAGCGGGGGACACAGATACGCAGTATTTT
-	TRBV7-9	TRBJ2-1	CASSLPESSYNEQFF	TGTGCCAGCAGCTTACCCGAGAGCTCCTACAATGAGCAGTTCTTC
-	TRBV2	TRBJ2-2	CASSEGGAELFF	TGTGCCAGCAGTGAAGGGGGAGCGGAGCTGTTTTTT
-	TRBV6-6	TRBJ1-1	CASSYGGRTTEAFF	TGTGCCAGCAGTTACGGGGGGAGGACCACTGAAGCTTTCTTT
TRBD2	TRBV6-5	TRBJ2-3	CASRLAGGTDTQYF	TGTGCCAGCAGGTTAGCGGGAGGCACAGATACGCAGTATTTT
TRBD2	TRBV30	TRBJ2-3	CAWSVLAGGSDTQYF	TGTGCCTGGAGTGTCCTAGCGGGAGGGTCAGATACGCAGTATTTT
-	TRBV10-1	TRBJ1-3	CASSENSFSGNTIYF	TGCGCCAGCAGTGAAAACAGCTTCTCTGGAAACACCATATATTTT
TRBD1	TRBV27	TRBJ1-1	CASSWGQGATEAFF	TGTGCCAGCAGTTGGGGACAGGGGGCGACTGAAGCTTTCTTT
-	TRBV28	TRBJ1-5	CASSLVGSGDQPQHF	TGTGCCAGCAGTTTAGTCGGGAGTGGGGATCAGCCCCAGCATTTT
-	TRBV10-2	TRBJ2-1	CASSESWSYNEQFF	TGCGCCAGCAGTGAGTCGTGGAGCTACAATGAGCAGTTCTTC
TRBD2	TRBV9	TRBJ2-5	CASSVVAGGQETQYF	TGTGCCAGCAGCGTAGTAGCGGGAGGCCAAGAGACCCAGTACTTC